The T cell receptor (beta chain) under discussion was sequenced for a study of T cells after yellow fever vaccination. Overall study results and limits: Overall, a small share of clonotypes was seen in both CD4 and CD8 compartments. Post-booster repertoires again held most primary-vaccination clones (roughly 95% CD4, roughly 90% CD8). Contamination of FACS-sorted repertoires by abundant clonotypes from the bulk population could occur.

TCR cDNA was made by 5'RACE template switching, adding a universal primer site and UMIs. Via MiXCR, TCRdb re-called the 5' RACE reads, giving one row per CDR3 protein. The table includes roughly 190,000 distinct CDR3 sequences, more than 9.5% detected once. The junction had 7 bases not matched to a gene; V was cut back by 4 bases and J by 5 bases. CDR1 SGHTA and CDR2 FQGNSA come from the germline V gene. The CDR3 has 16 amino acids. This clonotype appeared a few times. Antigen: not known. The sample was CD8+ T cells sorted from PBMCs, taken 15 days after the yellow fever booster vaccination. The chain links TRBV7-2 to TRBJ2-1; 11 bases match TRBD2. The clonotype originates from a man aged 18-30 years who received the YFV17D yellow fever vaccine. The CDR3 here is CASSSRLAGRNNEQFF. The CDR3 nucleotides read TGTGCCAGCAGCTCCCGACTAGCGGGGAGGAACAATGAGCAGTTCTTC.